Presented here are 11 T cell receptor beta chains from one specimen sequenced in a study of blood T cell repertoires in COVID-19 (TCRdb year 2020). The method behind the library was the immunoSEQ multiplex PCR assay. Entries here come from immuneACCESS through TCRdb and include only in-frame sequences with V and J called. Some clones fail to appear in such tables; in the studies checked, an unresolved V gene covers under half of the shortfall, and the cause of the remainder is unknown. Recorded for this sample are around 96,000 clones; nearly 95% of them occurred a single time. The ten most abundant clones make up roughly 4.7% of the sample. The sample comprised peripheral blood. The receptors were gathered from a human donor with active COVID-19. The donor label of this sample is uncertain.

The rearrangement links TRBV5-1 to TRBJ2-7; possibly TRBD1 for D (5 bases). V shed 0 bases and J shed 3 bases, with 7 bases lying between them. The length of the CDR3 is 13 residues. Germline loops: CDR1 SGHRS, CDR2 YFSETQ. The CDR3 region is CASSLGQYYEQYF. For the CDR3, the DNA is TGCGCCAGCAGCTTGGGACAGTACTACGAGCAGTACTTC.

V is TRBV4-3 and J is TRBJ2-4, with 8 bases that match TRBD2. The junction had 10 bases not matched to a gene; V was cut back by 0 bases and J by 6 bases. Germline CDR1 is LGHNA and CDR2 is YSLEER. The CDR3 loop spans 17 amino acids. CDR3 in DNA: TGCGCCAGCAGCCAAGACAGATCGGGAGGGCCTGGAAACATTCAGTACTTC. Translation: CASSQDRSGGPGNIQYF.

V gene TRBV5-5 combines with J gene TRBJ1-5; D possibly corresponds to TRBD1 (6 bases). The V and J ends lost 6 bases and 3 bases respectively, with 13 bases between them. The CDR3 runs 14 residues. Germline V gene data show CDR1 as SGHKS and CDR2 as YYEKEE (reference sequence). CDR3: CASTGGQINQPQHF. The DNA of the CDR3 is TGTGCCAGCACCGGGGGGCAGATCAATCAGCCCCAGCATTTT. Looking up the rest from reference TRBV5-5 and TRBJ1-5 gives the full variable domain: DAGVTQSPTHLIKTRGQQVTLRCSPISGHKSVSWYQQVLGQGPQFIFQYYEKEERGRGNFPDRFSARQFPNYSSELNVNALLLGDSALYLCASTGGQINQPQHFGDGTRLSIL.

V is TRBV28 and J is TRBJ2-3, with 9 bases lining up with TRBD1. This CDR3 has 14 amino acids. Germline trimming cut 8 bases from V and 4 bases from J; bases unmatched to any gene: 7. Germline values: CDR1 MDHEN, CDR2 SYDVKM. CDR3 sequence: CASCGTGLSDTQYF. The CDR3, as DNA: TGTGCCAGCTGTGGGACAGGGTTATCAGATACGCAGTATTTT.

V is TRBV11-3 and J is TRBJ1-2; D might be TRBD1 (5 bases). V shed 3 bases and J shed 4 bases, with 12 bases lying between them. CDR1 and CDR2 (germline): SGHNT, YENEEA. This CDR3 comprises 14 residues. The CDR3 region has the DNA TGTGCCAGCAGCTTGGACATAGGTTCCTATGGCTACACCTTC. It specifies CASSLDIGSYGYTF.

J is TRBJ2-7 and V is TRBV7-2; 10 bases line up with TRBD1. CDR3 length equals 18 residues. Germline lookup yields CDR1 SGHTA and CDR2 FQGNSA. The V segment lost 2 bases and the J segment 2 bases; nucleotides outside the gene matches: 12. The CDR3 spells CASSLRPSDRGRPYEQYF. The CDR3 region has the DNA TGTGCCAGCAGCTTACGCCCATCCGACAGGGGGCGACCCTACGAGCAGTACTTC.

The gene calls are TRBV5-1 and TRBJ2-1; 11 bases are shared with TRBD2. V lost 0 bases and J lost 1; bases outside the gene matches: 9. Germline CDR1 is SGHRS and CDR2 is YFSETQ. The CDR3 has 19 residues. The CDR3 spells CASSLEGTSGTTSYNEQFF. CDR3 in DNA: TGCGCCAGCAGCTTGGAAGGGACTAGCGGAACGACATCCTACAATGAGCAGTTCTTC.

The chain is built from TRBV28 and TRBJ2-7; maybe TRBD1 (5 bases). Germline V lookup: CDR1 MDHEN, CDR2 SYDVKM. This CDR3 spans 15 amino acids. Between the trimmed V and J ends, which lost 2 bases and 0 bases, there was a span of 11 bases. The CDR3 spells CASSLRGLLSYEQYF. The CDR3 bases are TGTGCCAGCAGTTTAAGGGGTCTCCTCTCCTACGAGCAGTACTTC.

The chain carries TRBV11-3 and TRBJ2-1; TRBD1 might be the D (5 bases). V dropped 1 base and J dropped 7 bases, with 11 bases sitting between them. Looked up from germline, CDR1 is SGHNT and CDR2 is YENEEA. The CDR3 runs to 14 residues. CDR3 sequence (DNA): TGTGCCAGCAGCTTAGCAGGGTACAGGAATGAGCAGTTCTTC. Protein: CASSLAGYRNEQFF. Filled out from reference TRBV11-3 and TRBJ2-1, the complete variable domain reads EAGVVQSPRYKIIEKKQPVAFWCNPISGHNTLYWYLQNLGQGPELLIRYENEEAVDDSQLPKDRFSAERLKGVDSTLKIQPAELGDSAVYLCASSLAGYRNEQFFGPGTRLTVL.

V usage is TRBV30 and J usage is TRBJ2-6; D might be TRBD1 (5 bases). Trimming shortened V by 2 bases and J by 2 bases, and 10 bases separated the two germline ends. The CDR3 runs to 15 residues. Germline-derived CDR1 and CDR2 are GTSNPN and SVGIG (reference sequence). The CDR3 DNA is TGTGCCTGGAGTAAGGGGATCGCTGGGGCCAACGTCCTGACTTTC. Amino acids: CAWSKGIAGANVLTF.

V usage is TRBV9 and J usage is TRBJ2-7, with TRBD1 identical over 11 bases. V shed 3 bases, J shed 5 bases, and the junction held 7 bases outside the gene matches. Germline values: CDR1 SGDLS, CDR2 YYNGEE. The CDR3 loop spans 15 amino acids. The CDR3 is CASSASAGQGDEQYF. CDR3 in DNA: TGTGCCAGCAGCGCGTCGGCGGGACAGGGGGACGAGCAGTACTTC.